These 11 T cell receptor beta chains came from one sample sequenced in a study of response to subunit inactivated influenza vaccine. TCRdb re-analysed the RT-PCR reads in MiXCR, keeping a single row per CDR3 protein. The table has about 480,000 distinct CDR3 sequences, about an eighth seen once. The sample in question was PBMCs from blood, obtained around seven weeks after vaccination. The receptors shown here come from a man in his fifties who received an inactivated influenza vaccine.

CDR3 coding DNA: TGTGCCAGCAGCGTAGGGGTGGAATATGGCTACACCTTC. It codes for CASSVGVEYGYTF. V and J are TRBV9 and TRBJ1-2; D gene unclear. Trimming cost V 0 bases and J 5 bases, with 8 bases left between them. Per the germline V gene, CDR1 is SGDLS and CDR2 is YYNGEE. The CDR3 contains 13 residues. Using reference TRBV9 and TRBJ1-2 for the parts outside the CDR3, the full variable domain is DSGVTQTPKHLITATGQRVTLRCSPRSGDLSVYWYQQSLDQGLQFLIQYYNGEERAKGNILERFSAQQFPDLHSELNLSSLELGDSALYFCASSVGVEYGYTFGSGTRLTVV.

CDR3 coding DNA: TGTGCCAGCAGCTTAGTAAACTACCCCACTAGCACAGATACGCAGTATTTT. Its protein is CASSLVNYPTSTDTQYF. The V call is TRBV7-2, the J call TRBJ2-3; D is uncertain. V gave up 1 base and J gave up 0 bases, with 14 bases separating them. The germline CDR1 and CDR2 sequences are SGHTA and FQGNSA. This CDR3 has 17 residues.

This chain joins TRBV6-2 or TRBV6-3 and TRBJ2-2, with D possibly matching TRBD2 (7 bases). With 6 bases removed from V and 0 bases from J, the gap between germline ends came to 20 bases. This CDR3 spans 18 amino acids. Per germline, CDR1 MNHEY and CDR2 SVGEGT. CDR3 in DNA: TGTGCCAGCAGCGAGCGGTTCGGGGGGCTCTCGAACACCGGGGAGCTGTTTTTT. It yields the protein CASSERFGGLSNTGELFF.

This rearrangement joins TRBV12-3 or TRBV12-4 to TRBJ2-2; D might be TRBD1 or TRBD2, each matching 5 bases. The CDR3 sequence is 13 residues long. Trimming stripped 4 bases from V and 4 bases from J, with 7 bases between. The CDR3 DNA sequence: TGTGCCAGCAGTTACGGGGCCACCGGGGAGCTGTTTTTT. Translated, it gives CASSYGATGELFF.

The chain employs TRBV9 and TRBJ2-7; perhaps TRBD2 as D (6 bases). Between the trimmed V and J ends, which lost 0 bases and 1 base, there was a span of 17 bases. CDR1 SGDLS and CDR2 YYNGEE come from the germline V gene. The CDR3 length is 17 residues. The CDR3 reads CASSVGAGSTKSYEQYF. CDR3 nucleotide sequence: TGTGCCAGCAGCGTAGGGGCCGGGAGCACGAAATCCTACGAGCAGTACTTC.

The gene calls are TRBV20-1 and TRBJ1-5; D is possibly TRBD1 (5 bases). V lost 1 base and J 5 bases, leaving 15 bases between the germline ends. Germline V gives CDR1 DFQATT, CDR2 SNEGSKA (reference sequence). The length of the CDR3 is 15 residues. Here the CDR3 DNA reads TGCAGTGCTAGAGCTGAGACAGCCAAGCATCAGCCCCAGCATTTT. The encoded protein is CSARAETAKHQPQHF.

The CDR3 DNA reads TGCAGTGCTAGAGGTGGTAGCCCCCGTGAGCAGTTCTTC. It specifies CSARGGSPREQFF. The V call is TRBV20-1, the J call TRBJ2-1; D gene uncertain. CDR1 and CDR2 from the germline V gene are DFQATT and SNEGSKA (reference sequence). The CDR3 length is 13 residues. Trimming pared 1 base from V and 9 bases from J, leaving 13 bases between.

At least ten counts were recorded for this clonotype. This sequence joins TRBV5-1 and TRBJ2-2; possibly TRBD2 for D (5 bases). The V end lost 4 bases, the J end lost 2 bases, and 24 bases lay between the germline ends. Looked up from germline, CDR1 is SGHRS and CDR2 is YFSETQ. The CDR3 contains 19 residues. The CDR3 region has the DNA TGCGCCAGCAGCCCTTTTGGTTCCGGACTGGACTCTAACACCGGGGAGCTGTTTTTT. Its protein product is CASSPFGSGLDSNTGELFF. The whole variable domain, filled in from reference TRBV5-1 and TRBJ2-2, reads KAGVTQTPRYLIKTRGQQVTLSCSPISGHRSVSWYQQTPGQGLQFLFEYFSETQRNKGNFPGRFSGRQFSNSRSEMNVSTLELGDSALYLCASSPFGSGLDSNTGELFFGEGSRLTVL.

This chain connects TRBV7-9 to TRBJ2-7, with D perhaps TRBD1 or TRBD2 (5 bases each). Trimming removed 4 bases at V and 5 bases at J, with 21 bases between. The germline gives CDR1 SEHNR, CDR2 FQNEAQ (reference sequence). The CDR3 is 16 residues long. CDR3 coding DNA: TGTGCCAGCAGCTCTGATGTCCGGGGACCGGTCCACGAGCAGTACTTC. It translates to CASSSDVRGPVHEQYF.

This clonotype occurred a few times. The chain recombines TRBV27 with TRBJ2-1; 8 bases align to TRBD1. Germline CDR1 MNHEY, CDR2 SMNVEV (reference sequence). The CDR3 extends over 13 amino acids. V trimming: 6 bases; J trimming: 6 bases; junction bases outside the gene matches: 4. DNA for the CDR3: TGTGCCAGCAGACGACAGGGGAGCAATGAGCAGTTCTTC. Protein: CASRRQGSNEQFF.

The V call is TRBV10-3, the J call TRBJ1-2; D is perhaps TRBD1 (5 bases). The CDR3 runs to 14 residues. Trimming cost V 3 bases and J 5 bases, with 13 bases left between them. CDR1 is ENHRY, CDR2 SYGVKD, per germline. CDR3 amino acids: CAISDYRDGYGYTF. The CDR3 DNA follows: TGTGCCATCAGTGATTATCGGGACGGATATGGCTACACCTTC.